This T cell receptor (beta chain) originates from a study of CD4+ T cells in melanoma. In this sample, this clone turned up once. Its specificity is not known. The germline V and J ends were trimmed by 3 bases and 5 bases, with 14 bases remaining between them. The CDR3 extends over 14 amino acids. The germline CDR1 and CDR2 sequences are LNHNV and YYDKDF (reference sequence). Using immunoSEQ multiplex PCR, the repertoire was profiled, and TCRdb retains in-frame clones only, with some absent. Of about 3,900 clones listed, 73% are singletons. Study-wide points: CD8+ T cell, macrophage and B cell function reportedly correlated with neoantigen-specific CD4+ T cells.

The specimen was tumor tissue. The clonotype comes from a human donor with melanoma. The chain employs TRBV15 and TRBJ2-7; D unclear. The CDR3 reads CATSSGLYYDEQYF. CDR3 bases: TGTGCCACCAGCAGTGGCCTCTACTACGACGAGCAGTACTTC.